This T cell receptor (beta chain) comes out of a study of shared clonotypes between healthy human individuals. Overall study context: Each donor's CD8 memory used one plate, CD8 naive two, each CD4 subset three. Notes on the study in general: Collection of samples was limited to blood; tissue repertoires likely differ. It was the few donors that limited the genetic and exposure-history diversity represented.

Method: immunoSEQ multiplex PCR; TCRdb's copy keeps in-frame clones and lacks some. The sample lists fewer than 200,000 clones; over 85% were seen once. The CDR3 is 16 amino acids. Germline V gives CDR1 MDHEN, CDR2 SYDVKM. Trimming at V came to 7 bases and at J to 4 bases, leaving 13 bases not matched to a gene. Comment on this clone: Its antigen is unknown.

Sequencing used naive CD4+ T cells sorted from blood. Subset denoted: CD45RA+ positively selected. The sequence derives from a woman in her thirties in good health. The chain employs TRBV28 and TRBJ1-1, with 9 positions matching TRBD1. CDR3 sequence (DNA): TGTGCCAGCATAGAGGACAGGGGTTTGTGGAGCACTGAAGCTTTCTTT. As protein: CASIEDRGLWSTEAFF.